This T cell receptor beta chain was retrieved from a study of cytomegalovirus exposure and HLA in healthy donors. The study, taken as a whole, reports: A few of the chains that were CMV-associated were confirmed in vitro to be specific for CMV antigens. The availability of immune exposure information extended only to CMV serostatus. Analysis was carried out at a later point, and it linked a missense DCLRE1C variant to TCR beta V- and J-gene trimming.

This CDR3 comprises 16 residues. CDR1 is MGHRA and CDR2 is YSYEKL in the germline V gene. Trimming pared 1 base from V and 7 bases from J, leaving 17 bases between. About this clone: Its matching antigen is unknown.

Donors showed nominal health when sampled, although they likely had unrecorded immune exposures. This PCR relied on a set of 60 Vbeta primers and 13 Jbeta primers. Data came from immunoSEQ multiplex PCR; TCRdb stores just in-frame clones and leaves some out. The sample comprises fewer than 150,000 clones, 70% to 75% of which are singletons, and around 2.9% rests with the top ten. The clonotype comes from a young man in good health and CMV-seronegative. Sequenced material: PBMCs. The chain recombines TRBV4-1 with TRBJ1-5; D unresolved. CDR3: CASSQVESGFRQPQHF. In DNA form, the CDR3 reads TGCGCCAGCAGCCAAGTCGAGTCGGGGTTTAGGCAGCCCCAGCATTTT.